These T cell receptor beta chains were read from a single sample in a study of blood T cell repertoires in COVID-19. TCRdb keeps only in-frame clones here, not all; method: immunoSEQ multiplex PCR. The table lists approximately 250,000 clones, approximately 84% of them singletons. Sequenced: peripheral blood. These TCRs come from a human donor in a cohort sampled during active COVID-19. Both conserved end residues are part of each CDR3. The size of a clone is reported for some rows only, either as once, few or many, or as a class for expanded clones.

v_call	clone_size	j_call	cdr3_aa
TRBV5-1	once	TRBJ2-3	CASSLAMRGTDTQYF
TRBV7-8	-	TRBJ2-1	CASSSGLAVVNEQFF
TRBV2	-	TRBJ2-3	CASQAGGRTDTQYF
TRBV28	-	TRBJ1-4	CASSLNLGGEKLFF
TRBV6-5	-	TRBJ1-5	CASSYRGDRDQPQHF
TRBV25-1	few	TRBJ2-3	CASSEPGHLTDTQYF
TRBV11-3	once	TRBJ2-1	CASSLPSFYNEQFF
TRBV7-2	-	TRBJ1-2	CASSLAASGKPYGYTF
TRBV12-3/TRBV12-4	once	TRBJ2-1	CASSLGGDNEQFF
TRBV18	-	TRBJ1-1	CASSYRDRGGNTEAFF
TRBV6-2/TRBV6-3	-	TRBJ1-6	CASSHSRRNSPLHF
TRBV5-4	-	TRBJ2-1	CASSLTGLEQFF
TRBV12-5	-	TRBJ2-5	CASAASGNQETQYF
TRBV27	-	TRBJ1-1	CASSLWGRRTEAFF
TRBV18	-	TRBJ2-3	CASSSRDRGPGDTQYF
TRBV19	-	TRBJ2-3	CASSIGLVRDTQYF
TRBV19	-	TRBJ1-4	CASSGRARRLFF
TRBV11-1	-	TRBJ1-1	CASSLRDTLAFF
TRBV11-2	-	TRBJ2-2	CASSPLSSRGLPGELFF
TRBV18	-	TRBJ1-1	CASSPSGGNPEAFF
TRBV2	-	TRBJ1-1	CASRVTGQGNTEAFF
TRBV9	-	TRBJ2-3	CASSVIAGGNTDTQYF
TRBV18	once	TRBJ2-7	CASSPGLAGTEQYF
TRBV11-2	-	TRBJ1-1	CASSRSHAEAFF
TRBV4-2	-	TRBJ2-2	CASSQDGGGVNTGELFF
TRBV6-5	once	TRBJ1-3	CASGETGRNTIYF
TRBV11-2	-	TRBJ1-1	CASSLIGTEAFF
TRBV4-3	-	TRBJ1-2	CASSQRTGGSGYTF
TRBV3-1/TRBV3-2	-	TRBJ1-5	CASSQGRQGDQPQHF
TRBV4-2	-	TRBJ1-4	CASSPVGVNEKLFF
TRBV10-2	-	TRBJ1-1	CASRTGTGGFTEAFF
TRBV5-1	-	TRBJ2-3	CASRLRTDTDTQYF
TRBV11-2	-	TRBJ2-3	CASSLGSKGPLSTDTQYF
TRBV7-2	-	TRBJ2-1	CASSLAGSSNEQFF
TRBV5-1	-	TRBJ2-1	CASSTNRGYEQFF